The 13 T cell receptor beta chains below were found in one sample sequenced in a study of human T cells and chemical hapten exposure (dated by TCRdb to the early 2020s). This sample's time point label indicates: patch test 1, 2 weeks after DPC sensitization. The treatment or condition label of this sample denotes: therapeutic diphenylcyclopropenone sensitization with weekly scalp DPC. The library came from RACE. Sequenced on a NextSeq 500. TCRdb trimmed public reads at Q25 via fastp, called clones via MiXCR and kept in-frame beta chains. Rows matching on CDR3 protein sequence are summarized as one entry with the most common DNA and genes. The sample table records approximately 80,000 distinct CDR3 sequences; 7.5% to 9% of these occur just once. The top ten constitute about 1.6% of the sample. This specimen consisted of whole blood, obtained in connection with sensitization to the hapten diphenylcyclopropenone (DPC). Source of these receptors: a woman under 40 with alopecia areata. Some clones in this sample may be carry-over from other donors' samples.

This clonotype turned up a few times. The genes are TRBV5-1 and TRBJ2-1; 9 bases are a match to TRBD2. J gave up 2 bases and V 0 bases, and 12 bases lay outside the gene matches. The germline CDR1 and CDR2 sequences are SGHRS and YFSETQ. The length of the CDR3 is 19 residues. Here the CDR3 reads CASSLVRGGAGYPYNEQFF. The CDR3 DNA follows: TGCGCCAGCAGCTTGGTCCGCGGGGGGGCCGGTTATCCCTACAATGAGCAGTTCTTC.

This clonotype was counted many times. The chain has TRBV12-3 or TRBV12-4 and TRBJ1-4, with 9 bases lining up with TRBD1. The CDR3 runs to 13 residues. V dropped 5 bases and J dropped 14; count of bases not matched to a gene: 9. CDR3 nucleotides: TGTGCCAGCAGTAGGACAGGGGCTCAAAGGCTGTTTTTT. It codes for CASSRTGAQRLFF.

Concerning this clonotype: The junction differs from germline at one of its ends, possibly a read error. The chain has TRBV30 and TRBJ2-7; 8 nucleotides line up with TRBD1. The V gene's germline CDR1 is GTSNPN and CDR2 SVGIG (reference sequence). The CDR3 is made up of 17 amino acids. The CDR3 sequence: CAWRRGIRQGISYEQCF. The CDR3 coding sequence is TGTGCCTGGAGGCGAGGTATCCGACAGGGGATCTCCTACGAGCAGTGCTTC.

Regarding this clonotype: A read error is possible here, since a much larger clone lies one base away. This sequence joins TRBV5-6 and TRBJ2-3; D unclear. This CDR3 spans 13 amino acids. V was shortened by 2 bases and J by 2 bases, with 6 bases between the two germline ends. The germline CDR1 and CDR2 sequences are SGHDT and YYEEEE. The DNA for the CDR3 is TGTGCCAGCAGCTTTGCCCTCACAGATACGCAGTATTTT. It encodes CASSFALTDTQYF.

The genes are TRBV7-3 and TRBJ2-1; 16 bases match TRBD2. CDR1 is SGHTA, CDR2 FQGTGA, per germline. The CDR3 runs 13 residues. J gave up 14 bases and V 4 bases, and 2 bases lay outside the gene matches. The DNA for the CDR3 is TGTGCCAGCAGCTCGGGACTAGCGGGGGGGAAGTTCTTC. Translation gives CASSSGLAGGKFF.

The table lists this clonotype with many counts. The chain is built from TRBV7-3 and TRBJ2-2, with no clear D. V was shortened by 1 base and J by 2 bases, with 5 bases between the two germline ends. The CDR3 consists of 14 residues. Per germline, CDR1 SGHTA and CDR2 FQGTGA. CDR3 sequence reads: CASSLRGNTGELFF. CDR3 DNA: TGTGCCAGCAGCTTAAGGGGAAACACCGGGGAGCTGTTTTTT.

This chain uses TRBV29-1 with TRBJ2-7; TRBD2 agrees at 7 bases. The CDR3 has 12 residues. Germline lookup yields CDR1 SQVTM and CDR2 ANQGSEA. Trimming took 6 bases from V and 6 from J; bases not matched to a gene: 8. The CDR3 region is CSVAGATIEQYF. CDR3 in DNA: TGCAGCGTCGCGGGAGCCACCATCGAGCAGTACTTC.

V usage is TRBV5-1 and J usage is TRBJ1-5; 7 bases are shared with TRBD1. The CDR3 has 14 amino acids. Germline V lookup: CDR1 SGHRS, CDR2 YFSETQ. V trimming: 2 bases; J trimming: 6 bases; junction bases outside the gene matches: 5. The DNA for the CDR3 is TGCGCCAGCAGCTTTGAGGGGGCCGGTCAGCCCCAGCATTTT. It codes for CASSFEGAGQPQHF.

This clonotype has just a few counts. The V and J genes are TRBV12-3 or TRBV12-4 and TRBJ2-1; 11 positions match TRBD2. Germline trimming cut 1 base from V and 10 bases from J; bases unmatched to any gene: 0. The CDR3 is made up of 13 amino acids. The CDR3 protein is CASSLGLAGEQFF. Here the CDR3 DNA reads TGTGCCAGCAGTTTAGGACTAGCGGGAGAGCAGTTCTTC.

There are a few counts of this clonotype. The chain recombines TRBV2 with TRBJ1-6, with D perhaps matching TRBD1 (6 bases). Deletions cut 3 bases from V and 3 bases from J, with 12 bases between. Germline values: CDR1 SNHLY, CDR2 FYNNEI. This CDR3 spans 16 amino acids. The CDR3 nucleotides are TGTGCCAGCAGTGATGGGGGCCCACTCTATAATTCACCCCTCCACTTT. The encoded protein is CASSDGGPLYNSPLHF.

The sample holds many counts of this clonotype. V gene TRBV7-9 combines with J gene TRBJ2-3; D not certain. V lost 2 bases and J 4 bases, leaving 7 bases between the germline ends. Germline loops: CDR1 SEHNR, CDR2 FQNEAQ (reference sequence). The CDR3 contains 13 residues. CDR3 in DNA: TGTGCCAGCAGCTTAATTGGCTCAGATACGCAGTATTTT. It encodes CASSLIGSDTQYF. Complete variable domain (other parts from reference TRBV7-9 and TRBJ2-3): DTGVSQNPRHKITKRGQNVTFRCDPISEHNRLYWYRQTLGQGPEFLTYFQNEAQLEKSRLLSDRFSAERPKGSFSTLEIQRTEQGDSAMYLCASSLIGSDTQYFGPGTRLTVL.

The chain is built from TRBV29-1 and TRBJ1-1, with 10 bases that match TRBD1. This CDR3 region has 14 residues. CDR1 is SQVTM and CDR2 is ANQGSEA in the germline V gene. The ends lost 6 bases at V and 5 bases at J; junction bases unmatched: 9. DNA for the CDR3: TGCAGCGTAAGCCGACAGGGGGCGGCGACTGAAGCTTTCTTT. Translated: CSVSRQGAATEAFF.

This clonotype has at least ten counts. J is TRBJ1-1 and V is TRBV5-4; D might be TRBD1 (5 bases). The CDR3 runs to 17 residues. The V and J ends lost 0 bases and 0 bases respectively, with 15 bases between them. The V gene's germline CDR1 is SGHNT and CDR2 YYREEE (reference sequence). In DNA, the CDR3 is TGTGCCAGCAGCTTGGGGCAGAAGGGGACCATGAACACTGAAGCTTTCTTT. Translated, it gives CASSLGQKGTMNTEAFF.